A few counts support the clone carrying this TCR beta chain. The antigen is not known. This entry comes from a study of human T cells and chemical hapten exposure. Unique molecular identifiers were affixed to discrete cDNA molecules within the library. As handled by the study authors: With a range of roughly 20,000 to 750,000, the median per sample was 95,638 TCRs. Each CDR3 protein is one row after TCRdb ran MiXCR on the RACE reads. None of the V and J calls come from the authors' own analysis; TCRdb made them. Among about 49,000 distinct CDR3 sequences, roughly 9.5% were seen once, and the ten largest hold roughly 4.4%. General study results and limits: In comparison with controls, expanded TCRs gave rise to a significantly larger number of large CDR3 similarity clusters.

The time point was: patch test 1, 2 weeks after DPC sensitization. Specified treatment: therapeutic diphenylcyclopropenone sensitization with weekly scalp DPC. The study drew its donors from alopecia patients who were 18 to 70 years old and suitable for DPC. The germline gives CDR1 SGHTA, CDR2 FQGNSA. The J segment lost 7 bases and the V segment lost 2 bases, leaving 8 bases of the junction unmatched. This CDR3 spans 15 amino acids. This TCR derives from a woman aged 45-60 years with alopecia areata. Some clones in this sample may be carry-over from other donors' samples. The chain has TRBV7-2 and TRBJ2-1, with 7 bases matching TRBD2. The source was whole blood, collected in connection with sensitization to the hapten diphenylcyclopropenone (DPC). Here the CDR3 reads CASSLRTSNLNEQFF. The CDR3 DNA is TGTGCCAGCAGCTTAAGGACTAGTAATTTAAATGAGCAGTTCTTC.